This entry is about one T cell receptor (beta chain). Participants, about 18 to 90 years old, spanned approximately 26 US areas. Clinical histories supplied by participants themselves formed the basis of cohort assignment. Germline values: CDR1 MNHEY, CDR2 SVGAGI. The CDR3 totals 13 residues. Germline trimming cut 7 bases from V and 4 bases from J; bases unmatched to any gene: 3. This entry is derived from a study of blood T cell repertoires in COVID-19. As for the study in general: COVID-19 samples collected from the United States, Italy and Spain covered acute and convalescent phases. The analysed material was cDNA or gDNA that came from T cells, B-cell-depleted T cells, or PBMCs.

Here immunoSEQ multiplex PCR was the method, and the copy in TCRdb shows in-frame clones only, minus some. The data contain approximately 260,000 clones, 90% to 95% of them singletons. This clonotype originated in a young woman who had recovered from COVID-19. Sequencing was done on a sample of PBMCs or T cells enriched from blood (not recorded which). The J gene is TRBJ2-2, the V gene TRBV6-5; 7 bases align to TRBD1. The CDR3 nucleotides read TGTGCCAGCAACAGGGGTAGCACCGGGGAGCTGTTTTTT. Protein: CASNRGSTGELFF.